This TCR beta chain was retrieved from a study of human T cells and chemical hapten exposure. Study summary: 0.01% DPC was applied to the upper back in patch tests, which were read at 6 days. General study results and limits: Expanded TCRs clustered into significantly more large CDR3 similarity groups than controls, the analysis revealed. TCRs whose frequency exceeded 1 in 1000 remained the same following DPC sensitization.

In regard to this clonotype: Its antigen is not identified.

As for time point: pre-sensitization, week 0. This sample's treatment: therapeutic diphenylcyclopropenone sensitization with weekly scalp DPC. Per germline, CDR1 SQVTM and CDR2 ANQGSEA. V gave up 5 bases and J gave up 4 bases; unmatched junction bases: 3. The CDR3 is made up of 13 amino acids. In the original workflow: Sample TCR counts, which ranged from 23,224 to 690,600, had a median of roughly 100,000. TCRdb reprocessed the RACE reads via MiXCR and lists one record per CDR3 protein. The V and J calls were not made by the authors but by TCRdb's processing. The sample contains tens of thousands of distinct CDR3 sequences, 7.6% of which appear only once.

Source: whole blood, taken in connection with sensitization to the hapten diphenylcyclopropenone (DPC). This TCR came from a woman aged 50 to 65 with alopecia areata. Some clones in this sample may be carry-over from other donors' samples. The chain is built from TRBV29-1 and TRBJ2-5; 11 bases map to TRBD2. The CDR3 region is CSVLAGGGETQYF. The CDR3 coding sequence is TGCAGCGTTCTAGCGGGAGGAGGAGAGACCCAGTACTTC. Complete variable domain (other parts from reference TRBV29-1 and TRBJ2-5): SAVISQKPSRDICQRGTSLTIQCQVDSQVTMMFWYRQQPGQSLTLIATANQGSEATYESGFVIDKFPISRPNLTFSTLTVSNMSPEDSSIYLCSVLAGGGETQYFGPGTRLLVL.